This T cell receptor beta chain was found in a study of read filtering for tumor transcriptome and immune sequencing. Findings of the study overall: The sorted CD138-negative fraction was a mixed bone marrow immune population, not purified T cells.

From approximately 430 ng of RNA, a library with molecular barcoded alpha/delta and beta/gamma adaptors was made. MiXCR, run by TCRdb on the reads, gives a single entry per CDR3 protein. The repertoire consists of some 80,000 distinct CDR3 sequences, with about 12% occurring once and the leading ten covering 15%. This clonotype was detected ten times or more. What it binds is not known. The V and J ends lost 4 bases and 7 bases respectively, with 14 bases between them. The CDR3 loop spans 14 amino acids. Germline V gene data show CDR1 as SNHLY and CDR2 as FYNNEI. The chain carries TRBV2 and TRBJ2-1, with D perhaps matching TRBD1 (5 bases). This TCR was recovered from a donor at least 40 years old with multiple myeloma. The sample consisted of a population of CD138-negative cells sorted from bone marrow. The CDR3 sequence is CASSGMGQINEQFF. CDR3 sequence (DNA): TGTGCCAGCAGTGGTATGGGGCAGATAAATGAGCAGTTCTTC.